One sample yielded the 2 T cell receptor beta chains listed below, sequenced in a study of vaccination effects on CD4 cells after COVID-19. Before sequencing took place, the ViraFEST assay used viral peptide pools to expand antigen-specific CD4+ T cells. Subsequent to approximately 11 days of culture, CD4+ T cells were isolated. The person had PCR-confirmed SARS-CoV-2 infection between March and December 2020. Sequencing was performed with immunoSEQ multiplex PCR; in TCRdb, only in-frame clones are kept and a portion is missing. The sample lists about 26,000 clones; around 82% were seen once. For these receptors, no antigen is known. Sequencing used CD4+ T cells from PBMCs cultured with HCoV-NL63 spike peptides, obtained before COVID-19 vaccination. These receptors all stem from a human donor who had a prior SARS-CoV-2 infection.

The J gene is TRBJ1-2, the V gene TRBV24-1; TRBD1 matches at 8 bases. The junction had 18 bases not matched to a gene; V was cut back by 1 base and J by 6 bases. Germline-derived CDR1 and CDR2 are KGHDR and SFDVKD. The CDR3 spans 19 residues. The CDR3 coding sequence is TGTGCCACCAGTGATTTATCCCCGGGACAGGTACGACTGTGGGATGGCTACACCTTC. This codes for CATSDLSPGQVRLWDGYTF.

The V gene is TRBV7-8, the J gene TRBJ2-2; D not certain. The CDR3 sequence is 15 residues long. The V end lost 3 bases, the J end lost 6 bases, and 14 bases lay between the germline ends. Germline lookup yields CDR1 SGHVS and CDR2 FQNEAQ. The CDR3 coding sequence is TGTGCCAGCAGCTTCGTACCCTCAGGCGCCGGGGAGCTGTTTTTT. It specifies CASSFVPSGAGELFF.